These T cell receptor beta chains were read from a single sample in a study of blood T cell repertoires in COVID-19. Data came from immunoSEQ multiplex PCR; TCRdb stores just in-frame clones and leaves some out. This table has over 200,000 clones, 70% to 90% appearing once. The sequenced material came from PBMCs or T cells enriched from blood (not recorded which). Receptors originate from a man aged 40-50 years who had recovered from COVID-19. The CDR3 runs from the conserved cysteine through the conserved F or W. A D gene is named only where the DNA matches it firmly. Expanded clones get a size class; other rows say once, few or many, or leave the size out.

clone size	J gene	D gene	V gene	CDR3 DNA	CDR3 protein
-	TRBJ1-4	TRBD1	TRBV10-2	TGCGCCAGCAGTGGGGGAGACAGGGCCAAAGAAAAACTGTTTTTT	CASSGGDRAKEKLFF
few	TRBJ1-6	-	TRBV15	TGTGCCACCAGCAGAGATCAAGGGGTTGGTAATTCACCCCTCCACTTT	CATSRDQGVGNSPLHF
few	TRBJ1-3	-	TRBV30	TGTGCCTGGAGTAGAGGTGGTTCAGGAAACACCATATATTTT	CAWSRGGSGNTIYF
-	TRBJ1-1	-	TRBV10-2	TGCGCCAGCAGCTCCAACACTGAAGCTTTCTTT	CASSSNTEAFF
-	TRBJ2-5	TRBD2	TRBV29-1	TGCAGCGTTGCAAGCGGGAGTTGGAAAGAGACCCAGTACTTC	CSVASGSWKETQYF
-	TRBJ2-1	-	TRBV10-1	TGCGCCAGCAGTGATATTAGGGGGAGTCGTGGGGCGCAGTTCTTC	CASSDIRGSRGAQFF
once	TRBJ1-1	-	TRBV5-6	TGTGCCAGCAGCTTGTATGGACAGAGGATGAACACTGAAGCTTTCTTT	CASSLYGQRMNTEAFF
-	TRBJ1-2	-	TRBV7-9	TGTGCCAGCAGCTCCCTAGCCGGAGAGGTTAACTATGGCTACACCTTC	CASSSLAGEVNYGYTF
-	TRBJ2-2	-	TRBV6-5	TGTGCCAGCAGTTCTCGGGGATCCACCGGGGAGCTGTTTTTT	CASSSRGSTGELFF
-	TRBJ1-2	-	TRBV27	TGTGCCAGCAGTCCCCGTTCAGGGTTAACTGCTGGCTACACCTTC	CASSPRSGLTAGYTF
-	TRBJ2-3	TRBD2	TRBV5-1	TGCGCCAGCAGCGGCCAGCGGGGGGGCACAGATACGCAGTATTTT	CASSGQRGGTDTQYF
many	TRBJ2-7	-	TRBV19	TGTGCCAGTAGTATAAAAGGGGCTCACCACGAGCAGTACTTC	CASSIKGAHHEQYF
-	TRBJ1-5	TRBD1	TRBV19	TGTGCCAGCAACCCCAGGACAGGGTCGGGGAATCAGCCCCAGCATTTT	CASNPRTGSGNQPQHF
medium-sized	TRBJ1-1	-	TRBV9	TGTGCCAGCAGCCCCGGTGAGGGGGTCTCCACTGAAGCTTTCTTT	CASSPGEGVSTEAFF
-	TRBJ1-5	TRBD1	TRBV28	TGTGCCAGCAGTTTCGTGGGGACAGGTGGACAGCCCCAGCATTTT	CASSFVGTGGQPQHF
-	TRBJ1-6	-	TRBV19	TGTGCCAGTAGTATTCCAAACTCCTATAATTCACCCCTCCACTTT	CASSIPNSYNSPLHF
-	TRBJ2-6	-	TRBV6-6	TGTGCCAGCAGCTCCCTAAAGGGGGGGGGCGCGGCTGGGGCCAACGTCCTGACTTTC	CASSSLKGGGAAGANVLTF
-	TRBJ2-5	TRBD2	TRBV2	TGTGCCAGCACCTTACGGGGGGAGTACCAAGAGACCCAGTACTTC	CASTLRGEYQETQYF
-	TRBJ1-6	TRBD1	TRBV9	TGTGCCAGCAGCTCAGGGGGCTGGTCCTATAATTCACCCCTCCACTTT	CASSSGGWSYNSPLHF
-	TRBJ2-5	-	TRBV24-1	TGTGCCACCAGTGAGGTAAACGGAGAGACCCAGTACTTC	CATSEVNGETQYF
-	TRBJ2-2	TRBD1	TRBV14	TGTGCCAGCAGCCCAGGGGGCTCAGGGACCGGGGAGCTGTTTTTT	CASSPGGSGTGELFF
-	TRBJ2-1	-	TRBV10-3	TGTGCCATCAGTGTGCCTCCGGGCAATGAGCAGTTCTTC	CAISVPPGNEQFF
once	TRBJ2-7	-	TRBV5-1	TGCGCCAGCAGCTTTTCTCGGGGACTCTACGAGCAGTACTTC	CASSFSRGLYEQYF
few	TRBJ2-6	-	TRBV5-1	TGCGCCAGCAGCCCCGGGGTAGCTGGGGCCAACGTCCTGACTTTC	CASSPGVAGANVLTF
few	TRBJ1-2	TRBD1	TRBV9	TGTGCCAGCAGCGACACAGGGGGTGCTAATGGCTACACCTTC	CASSDTGGANGYTF
-	TRBJ2-3	TRBD2	TRBV28	TGTGCCAGCAGGAGGGCTAGCGGGAGTCCGGCAGATACGCAGTATTTT	CASRRASGSPADTQYF
-	TRBJ1-4	TRBD1	TRBV11-1	TGTGCCAGCAGCTTTACAGGGGACGAAAAACTGTTTTTT	CASSFTGDEKLFF
-	TRBJ2-5	TRBD2	TRBV6-2/TRBV6-3	TGTGCCAGCAGTTACCAAGCTAGCGGGGGGGATCAAGAGACCCAGTACTTC	CASSYQASGGDQETQYF
-	TRBJ1-2	-	TRBV2	TGTGCCAGCAGGGGGACATCCTCTAACTATGGCTACACCTTC	CASRGTSSNYGYTF
-	TRBJ2-3	TRBD2	TRBV15	TGTGCCACCAGCAGACCTTATCAGGCTAGCGGGCGCACAGATACGCAGTATTTT	CATSRPYQASGRTDTQYF
-	TRBJ2-2	TRBD1	TRBV6-5	TGTGCCAGCAGTTACGGGGACAGGGGGTTCACCGGGGAGCTGTTTTTT	CASSYGDRGFTGELFF
-	TRBJ2-3	TRBD2	TRBV5-6	TGTGCCAGCAGCTTGACCTTAGCGGGGTTAGATACGCAGTATTTT	CASSLTLAGLDTQYF
-	TRBJ2-1	-	TRBV10-3	TGTGCCATCAGTGATGAGGAGGGGTCCGGGTGGGGTGAGCAGTTCTTC	CAISDEEGSGWGEQFF